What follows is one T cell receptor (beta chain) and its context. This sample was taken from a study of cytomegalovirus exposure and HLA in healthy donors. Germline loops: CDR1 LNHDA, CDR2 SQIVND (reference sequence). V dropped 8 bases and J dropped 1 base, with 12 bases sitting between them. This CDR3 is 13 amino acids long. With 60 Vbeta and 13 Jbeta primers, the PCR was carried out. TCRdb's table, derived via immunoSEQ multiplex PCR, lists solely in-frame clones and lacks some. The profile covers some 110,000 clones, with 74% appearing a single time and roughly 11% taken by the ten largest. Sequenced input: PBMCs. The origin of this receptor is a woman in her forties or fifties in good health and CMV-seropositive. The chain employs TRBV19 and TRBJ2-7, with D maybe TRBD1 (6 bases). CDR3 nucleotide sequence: TGTGCCAGTGCCGAGGACAGTTCCTACGAGCAGTACTTC. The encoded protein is CASAEDSSYEQYF.